Listed below are T cell receptor beta chains from one sample, sequenced in a study of T cells in Graves' hyperthyroidism and ophthalmopathy. TCRdb called the multiplex PCR reads again in MiXCR, with one record for every CDR3 protein. The sample has roughly 93,000 distinct CDR3 sequences, about 51% seen once. Sequenced input: blood. The receptor set was obtained from a middle-aged woman with Graves' hyperthyroidism. CDR3s include the opening cysteine and the closing phenylalanine or tryptophan. Size is omitted from some rows. Given values are once, few, many or a class for expanded clones.

abundance: once
v_gene: TRBV7-3
j_gene: TRBJ2-7
CDR3aa: CASSDGEGYEQYF

abundance: few
v_gene: TRBV5-1
j_gene: TRBJ2-7
CDR3aa: CASSLGVFGVSYEQYF

abundance: -
v_gene: TRBV5-1
j_gene: TRBJ2-2
CDR3aa: CASSLGRYNTGELSW

abundance: -
v_gene: TRBV20-1
j_gene: TRBJ2-7
CDR3aa: CSARVLAGPYERYF

abundance: once
v_gene: TRBV7-6
j_gene: TRBJ2-7
CDR3aa: CASSLGDKNEQYF

abundance: -
v_gene: TRBV7-9
j_gene: TRBJ2-5
CDR3aa: CASSEAGNQPQGGETQYF

abundance: -
v_gene: TRBV6-4
j_gene: TRBJ2-7
CDR3aa: CASSTDRGTYEQYF

abundance: once
v_gene: TRBV13
j_gene: TRBJ1-2
CDR3aa: CASSSQSEGETNYGYTF

abundance: few
v_gene: TRBV9
j_gene: TRBJ1-2
CDR3aa: CASRGEGGDSRNNYGYTF

abundance: -
v_gene: TRBV12-3/TRBV12-4
j_gene: TRBJ1-5
CDR3aa: CASSLTGPQHF

abundance: many
v_gene: TRBV7-2
j_gene: TRBJ2-7
CDR3aa: CASSDGPGQGAYEQYF

abundance: -
v_gene: TRBV7-2
j_gene: TRBJ1-2
CDR3aa: CASSLGEREGYTF

abundance: many
v_gene: TRBV10-3
j_gene: TRBJ2-3
CDR3aa: CAIRTSGRSDTQYF

abundance: many
v_gene: TRBV5-5
j_gene: TRBJ1-1
CDR3aa: CASIQWVRTEAFF

abundance: few
v_gene: TRBV7-3
j_gene: TRBJ2-3
CDR3aa: CASSLWGLALTTDTQYF

abundance: many
v_gene: TRBV10-3
j_gene: TRBJ1-5
CDR3aa: CAISVSTTGNQPQHF

abundance: few
v_gene: TRBV6-1
j_gene: TRBJ2-3
CDR3aa: CASSRLIPGGITDTQYF

abundance: -
v_gene: TRBV25-1
j_gene: TRBJ1-2
CDR3aa: CTSRERAAGGYTF

abundance: -
v_gene: TRBV2
j_gene: TRBJ1-1
CDR3aa: CASSEDGLGGTEAFF

abundance: many
v_gene: TRBV7-9
j_gene: TRBJ2-7
CDR3aa: CASSFLGEQYF

abundance: -
v_gene: TRBV20-1
j_gene: TRBJ2-7
CDR3aa: CSASGLAGVTYEQYF

abundance: -
v_gene: TRBV20-1
j_gene: TRBJ2-5
CDR3aa: CSYQGWAETQYF

abundance: -
v_gene: TRBV10-3
j_gene: TRBJ1-4
CDR3aa: CAISVPSGIAEKLFF

abundance: many
v_gene: TRBV28
j_gene: TRBJ2-5
CDR3aa: CASRPPKYQETQYF

abundance: -
v_gene: TRBV10-3
j_gene: TRBJ2-5
CDR3aa: CAISARDRVGQETQYF

abundance: -
v_gene: TRBV20-1
j_gene: TRBJ1-2
CDR3aa: CSATLTQGLYGYTF

abundance: once
v_gene: TRBV15
j_gene: TRBJ2-7
CDR3aa: CATSSTSGRVREQYF

abundance: once
v_gene: TRBV20-1
j_gene: TRBJ1-1
CDR3aa: CSERTGRTEAFF

abundance: few
v_gene: TRBV5-4
j_gene: TRBJ2-5
CDR3aa: CASSLVLAGQETQYF

abundance: many
v_gene: TRBV27
j_gene: TRBJ2-7
CDR3aa: CASSLSSRGEQYF

abundance: -
v_gene: TRBV29-1
j_gene: TRBJ1-4
CDR3aa: CSRGQGIDYEKLFF

abundance: many
v_gene: TRBV12-3/TRBV12-4
j_gene: TRBJ1-5
CDR3aa: CASSLEERGQPQHF

abundance: -
v_gene: TRBV7-9
j_gene: TRBJ2-7
CDR3aa: CASSEASVSYEQYF

abundance: many
v_gene: TRBV7-3
j_gene: TRBJ1-1
CDR3aa: CASSLHSNTEAFF

abundance: many
v_gene: TRBV7-9
j_gene: TRBJ2-7
CDR3aa: CASRRTSGSYEQYF

abundance: medium-sized
v_gene: TRBV10-3
j_gene: TRBJ1-3
CDR3aa: CAIGGNTIYF